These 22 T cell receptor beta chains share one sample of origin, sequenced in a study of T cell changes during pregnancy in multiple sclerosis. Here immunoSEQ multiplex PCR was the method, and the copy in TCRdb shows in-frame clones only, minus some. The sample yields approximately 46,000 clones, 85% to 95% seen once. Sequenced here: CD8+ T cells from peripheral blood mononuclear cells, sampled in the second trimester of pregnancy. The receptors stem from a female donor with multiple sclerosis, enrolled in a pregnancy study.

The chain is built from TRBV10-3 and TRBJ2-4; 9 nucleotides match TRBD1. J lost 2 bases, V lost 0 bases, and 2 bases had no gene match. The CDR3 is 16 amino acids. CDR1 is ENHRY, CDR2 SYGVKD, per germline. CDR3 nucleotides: TGTGCCATCAGTGAGTCCGGGACAGGGCCCAAAAACATTCAGTACTTC. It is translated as CAISESGTGPKNIQYF.

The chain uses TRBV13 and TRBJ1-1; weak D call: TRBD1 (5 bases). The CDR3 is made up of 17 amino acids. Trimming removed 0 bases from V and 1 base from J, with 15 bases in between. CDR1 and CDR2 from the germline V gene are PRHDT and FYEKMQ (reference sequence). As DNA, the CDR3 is TGTGCCAGCAGCTTAGGCAGGGACCCCGGGGGGAACACTGAAGCTTTCTTT. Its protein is CASSLGRDPGGNTEAFF.

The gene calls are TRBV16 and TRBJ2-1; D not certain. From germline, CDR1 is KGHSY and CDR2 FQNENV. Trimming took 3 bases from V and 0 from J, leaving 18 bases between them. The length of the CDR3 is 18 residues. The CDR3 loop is CASSQRNSLFSSYNEQFF. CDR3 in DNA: TGTGCCAGCAGCCAGCGGAATAGCCTCTTCAGCTCCTACAATGAGCAGTTCTTC.

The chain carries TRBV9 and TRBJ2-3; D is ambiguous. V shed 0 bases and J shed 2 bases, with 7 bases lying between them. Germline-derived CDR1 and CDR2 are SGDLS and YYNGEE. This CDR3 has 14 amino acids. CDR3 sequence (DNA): TGTGCCAGCAGCGTAGTGGCGGCCACAGATACGCAGTATTTT. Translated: CASSVVAATDTQYF.

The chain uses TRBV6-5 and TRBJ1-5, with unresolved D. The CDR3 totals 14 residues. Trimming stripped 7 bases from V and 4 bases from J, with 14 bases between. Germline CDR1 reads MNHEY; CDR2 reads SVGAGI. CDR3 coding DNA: TGTGCCAGCACCCCCCCGGGGTTTAATCAGCCCCAGCATTTT. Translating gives CASTPPGFNQPQHF.

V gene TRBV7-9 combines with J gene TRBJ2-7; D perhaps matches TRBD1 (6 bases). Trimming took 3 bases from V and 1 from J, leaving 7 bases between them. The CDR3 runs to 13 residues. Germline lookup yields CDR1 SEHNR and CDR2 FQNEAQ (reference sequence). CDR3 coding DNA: TGTGCCAGCAGCTTGGACAGTTCCTACGAGCAGTACTTC. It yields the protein CASSLDSSYEQYF.

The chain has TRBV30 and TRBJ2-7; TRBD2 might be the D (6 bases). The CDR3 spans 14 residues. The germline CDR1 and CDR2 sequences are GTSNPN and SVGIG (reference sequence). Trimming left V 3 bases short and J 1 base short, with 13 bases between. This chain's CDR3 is CAWRGLDSSYEQYF. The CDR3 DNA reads TGTGCCTGGAGGGGACTCGACAGTTCCTACGAGCAGTACTTC.

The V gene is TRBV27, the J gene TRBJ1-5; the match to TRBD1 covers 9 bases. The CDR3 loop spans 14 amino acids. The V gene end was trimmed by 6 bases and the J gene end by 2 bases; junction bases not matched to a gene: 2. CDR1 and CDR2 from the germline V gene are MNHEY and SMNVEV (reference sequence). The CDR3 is CASRWTGGNQPQHF. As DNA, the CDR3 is TGTGCCAGCAGATGGACAGGGGGCAATCAGCCCCAGCATTTT.

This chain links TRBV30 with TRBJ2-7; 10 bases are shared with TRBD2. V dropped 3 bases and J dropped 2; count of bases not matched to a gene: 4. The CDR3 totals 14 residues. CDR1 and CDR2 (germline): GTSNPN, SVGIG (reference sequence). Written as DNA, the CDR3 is TGTGCCTGGAGAGAGCGGGGGGGTCCCTACGAGCAGTACTTC. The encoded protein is CAWRERGGPYEQYF.

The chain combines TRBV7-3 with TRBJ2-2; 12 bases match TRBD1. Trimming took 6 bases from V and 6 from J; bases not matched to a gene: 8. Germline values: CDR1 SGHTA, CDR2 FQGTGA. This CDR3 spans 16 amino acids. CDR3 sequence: CASSPGTGGAAGELFF. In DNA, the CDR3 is TGTGCCAGCAGTCCCGGGACAGGGGGCGCAGCCGGGGAGCTGTTTTTT.

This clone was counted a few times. The DNA for the CDR3 is TGTGCCAGCAGTGCGGGGAGCACCGGGGAGCTGTTTTTT. It translates to CASSAGSTGELFF. The chain has TRBV6-4 and TRBJ2-2, with a weak D call TRBD2 (5 bases). The germline V and J ends were trimmed by 4 bases and 4 bases, with 7 bases remaining between them. The CDR3 covers 13 residues. Germline V CDR1 and CDR2: MRHNA, SNTAGT.

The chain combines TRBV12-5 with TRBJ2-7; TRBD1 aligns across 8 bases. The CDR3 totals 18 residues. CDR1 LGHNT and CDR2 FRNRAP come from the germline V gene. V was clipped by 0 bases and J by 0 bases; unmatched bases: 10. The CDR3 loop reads CASGLVRLLTGVSYEQYF. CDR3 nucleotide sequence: TGTGCTAGTGGTTTGGTTCGTCTCCTGACAGGGGTCTCCTACGAGCAGTACTTC.

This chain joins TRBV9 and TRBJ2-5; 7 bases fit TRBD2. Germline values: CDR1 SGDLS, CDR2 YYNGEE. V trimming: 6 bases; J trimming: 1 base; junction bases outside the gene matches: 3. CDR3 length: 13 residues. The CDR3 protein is CASTAGAQETQYF. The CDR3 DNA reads TGTGCCAGCACGGCGGGAGCCCAAGAGACCCAGTACTTC.

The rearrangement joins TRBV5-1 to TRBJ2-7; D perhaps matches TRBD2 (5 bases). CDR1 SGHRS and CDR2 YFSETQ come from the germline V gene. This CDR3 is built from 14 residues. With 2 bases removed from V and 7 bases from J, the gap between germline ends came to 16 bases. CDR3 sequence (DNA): TGCGCCAGCAGCTTAGGACTGGACCTGGGGGAGCAGTACTTC. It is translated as CASSLGLDLGEQYF.

The CDR3 sequence: CASSLDRKAGYEQYF. CDR3 in DNA: TGTGCCAGCAGCTTAGATCGAAAGGCAGGCTACGAGCAGTACTTC. V and J are TRBV11-2 and TRBJ2-5; D gene uncertain. The tail of the sequence fits TRBJ2-7 better, so the J call may be wrong. The CDR3 sequence is 15 residues long. Germline lookup yields CDR1 SGHAT and CDR2 FQNNGV.

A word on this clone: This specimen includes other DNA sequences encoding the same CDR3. For the CDR3, the DNA is TGTGCCAGCAGCGTATCGGGGGGAGGCACTGAAGCTTTCTTT. Residues: CASSVSGGGTEAFF. The J gene is TRBJ1-1, the V gene TRBV9; TRBD1 is a possible D gene (5 bases). Per germline, CDR1 SGDLS and CDR2 YYNGEE. The ends were cut back, 1 base at V and 4 bases at J, with 11 bases in the middle. This CDR3 spans 14 amino acids.

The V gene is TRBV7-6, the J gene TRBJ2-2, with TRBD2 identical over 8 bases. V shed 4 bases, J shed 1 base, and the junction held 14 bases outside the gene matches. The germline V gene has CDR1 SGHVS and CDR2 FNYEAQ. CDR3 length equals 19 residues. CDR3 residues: CASSSPASGGDQNTGELFF. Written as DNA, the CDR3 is TGTGCCAGCAGCTCCCCTGCCAGCGGGGGTGATCAGAACACCGGGGAGCTGTTTTTT.

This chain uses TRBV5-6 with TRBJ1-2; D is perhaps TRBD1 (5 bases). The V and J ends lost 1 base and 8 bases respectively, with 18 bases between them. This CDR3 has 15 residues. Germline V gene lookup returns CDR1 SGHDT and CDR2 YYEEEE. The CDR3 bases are TGTGCCAGCAGCTTGACCTCGACACCTAGGGGAGGCTACACCTTC. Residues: CASSLTSTPRGGYTF. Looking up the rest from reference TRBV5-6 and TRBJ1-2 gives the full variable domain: DAGVTQSPTHLIKTRGQQVTLRCSPKSGHDTVSWYQQALGQGPQFIFQYYEEEERQRGNFPDRFSGHQFPNYSSELNVNALLLGDSALYLCASSLTSTPRGGYTFGSGTRLTVV.

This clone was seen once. CDR3 loop: CASSQRSPGGSSEKLFF. The CDR3 coding sequence is TGCGCCAGCAGCCAAAGAAGCCCCGGGGGTAGTAGTGAAAAACTGTTTTTT. This sequence joins TRBV4-3 and TRBJ1-4, with D possibly matching TRBD1 (5 bases). Germline lookup yields CDR1 LGHNA and CDR2 YSLEER. The CDR3 contains 17 residues. Deletions cut 2 bases from V and 7 bases from J, with 20 bases between.

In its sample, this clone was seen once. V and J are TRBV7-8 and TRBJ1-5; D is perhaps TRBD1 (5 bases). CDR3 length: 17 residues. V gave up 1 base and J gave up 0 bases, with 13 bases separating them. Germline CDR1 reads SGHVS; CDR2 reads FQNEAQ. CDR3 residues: CASSLGETAYSNQPQHF. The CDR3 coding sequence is TGTGCCAGCAGCTTAGGCGAGACAGCATATAGCAATCAGCCCCAGCATTTT. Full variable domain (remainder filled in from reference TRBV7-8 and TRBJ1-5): GAGVSQSPRYKVAKRGQDVALRCDPISGHVSLFWYQQALGQGPEFLTYFQNEAQLDKSGLPSDRFFAERPEGSVSTLKIQRTQQEDSAVYLCASSLGETAYSNQPQHFGDGTRLSIL.

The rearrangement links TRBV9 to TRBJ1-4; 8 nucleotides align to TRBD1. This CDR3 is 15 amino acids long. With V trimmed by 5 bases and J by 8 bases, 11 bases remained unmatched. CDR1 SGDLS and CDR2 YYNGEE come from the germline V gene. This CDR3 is CASSPSGGEGEKLFF. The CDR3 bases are TGTGCCAGCAGTCCTTCAGGGGGCGAAGGGGAAAAACTGTTTTTT.

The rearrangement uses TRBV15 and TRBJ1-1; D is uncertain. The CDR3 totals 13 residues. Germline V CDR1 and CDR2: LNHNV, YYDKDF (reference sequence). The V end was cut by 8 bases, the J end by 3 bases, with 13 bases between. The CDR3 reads CATGNQRHTEAFF. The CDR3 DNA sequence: TGTGCCACCGGTAATCAGAGGCACACTGAAGCTTTCTTT.